Listed below are T cell receptor beta chains from one sample, sequenced in a study of blood T cells in healthy people across ages. TCRdb re-called the 5' RACE reads with MiXCR, one entry per CDR3 protein. The sample holds some 780,000 distinct CDR3 sequences, around three fifths seen once. The sequenced sample consisted of blood. The receptors derive from a man aged 35 to 55 in good health. Both conserved end residues are part of each CDR3. The D gene is left open where the match is weak. Some rows mark clone size as missing; the rest say once, few, many or name a class of expanded clone.

NA TRBJ2-5 TRBV7-9 TRBD1 CASSARQGTVETQYF TGTGCCAGCAGCGCCCGACAGGGTACCGTAGAGACCCAGTACTTC
NA TRBJ1-2 TRBV28 NA CASTRKGGSYGYTF TGTGCCAGCACCCGAAAGGGAGGTTCCTATGGCTACACCTTC
NA TRBJ2-3 TRBV5-1 NA CASSLDPFAGARPDTQYF TGCGCCAGCAGCTTGGATCCTTTCGCCGGGGCCCGTCCAGATACGCAGTATTTT
many TRBJ2-4 TRBV27 TRBD2 CASSLSLSGKNIQYF TGTGCCAGCAGCTTATCGCTTAGCGGGAAAAACATTCAGTACTTC
few TRBJ2-7 TRBV28 NA CASSSVNHEQYF TGTGCCAGCAGTTCAGTTAACCACGAGCAGTACTTC
few TRBJ2-3 TRBV7-9 NA CASSLPSTGATQYF TGTGCCAGCAGCTTACCTAGTACGGGAGCTACGCAGTATTTT
few TRBJ2-7 TRBV7-2 TRBD2 CASIIARGVGEQYF TGTGCCAGCATCATCGCCCGGGGGGTCGGCGAGCAGTACTTC
NA TRBJ1-5 TRBV2 TRBD1 CASSKGTASNQPQHF TGTGCCAGCAGTAAAGGGACAGCTAGCAATCAGCCCCAGCATTTT
few TRBJ2-1 TRBV7-2 NA CASSLLQGKHEQFF TGTGCCAGCAGCTTGTTACAGGGAAAGCATGAGCAGTTCTTC
NA TRBJ2-3 TRBV29-1 TRBD2 CSVEYGLAGGVWTDTQYF TGCAGCGTTGAGTACGGACTAGCGGGAGGAGTGTGGACAGATACGCAGTATTTT
NA TRBJ2-3 TRBV5-1 TRBD1 CASSTSRGTGLSDTQYF TGCGCCAGCAGCACGAGTAGGGGGACAGGGTTGTCAGATACGCAGTATTTT
NA TRBJ2-7 TRBV29-1 NA CSVESGRGLSYEQYF TGCAGCGTTGAATCGGGACGGGGGTTGTCCTACGAGCAGTACTTC
NA TRBJ2-1 TRBV24-1 NA CATSEPDGLSYNEQFF TGTGCCACCAGTGAGCCTGATGGCTTATCCTACAATGAGCAGTTCTTC
once TRBJ2-7 TRBV10-2 NA CASSPAEISYEQYF TGCGCCAGCAGTCCGGCAGAAATCTCCTACGAGCAGTACTTC
few TRBJ2-7 TRBV29-1 TRBD2 CSVGLADYEQYF TGCAGCGTTGGCCTAGCGGATTACGAGCAGTACTTC
NA TRBJ2-5 TRBV7-2 NA CASSYYRRNEQYF TGTGCCAGCAGCTACTACAGACGAAATGAGCAGTACTTC
many TRBJ2-5 TRBV14 NA CASSQDSNVWTQYF TGTGCCAGCAGCCAGGACAGTAATGTGTGGACCCAGTACTTC
few TRBJ2-7 TRBV29-1 NA CSVVMSYEQYF TGCAGCGTTGTTATGTCCTATGAGCAGTACTTC
NA TRBJ2-1 TRBV27 TRBD2 CASSLPLAGAYNEQFF TGTGCCAGCAGTTTACCCCTAGCGGGGGCCTACAATGAGCAGTTCTTC
NA TRBJ1-4 TRBV11-1 NA CASSRTRTNEKLFF TGTGCCAGCAGCCGGACACGTACTAATGAAAAACTGTTTTTT
many TRBJ2-7 TRBV29-1 NA CSVEGGSATNYEQYF TGCAGCGTTGAAGGTGGTAGCGCGACAAACTACGAGCAGTACTTC
NA TRBJ1-2 TRBV3-1 NA CASSQPRNYGYTF TGTGCCAGCAGCCAACCCCGCAACTATGGCTACACCTTC
NA TRBJ1-5 TRBV7-9 NA CASSFAKGPQHF TGTGCCAGCAGCTTCGCCAAAGGGCCCCAGCATTTT
NA TRBJ2-7 TRBV20-1 TRBD1 CSARGDTGTGYEQYF TGCAGTGCTAGAGGGGATACCGGGACAGGCTACGAGCAGTACTTC
NA TRBJ1-2 TRBV29-1 NA CSVNGYTF TGCAGCGTCAATGGCTACACCTTC
NA TRBJ2-5 TRBV9 TRBD2 CASSVVPGGGRTPQETQYF TGTGCCAGCAGCGTAGTCCCTGGGGGGGGGAGAACACCACAAGAGACCCAGTACTTC
NA TRBJ2-7 TRBV20-1 TRBD2 CSAKRESSHEQYF TGCAGTGCTAAGCGGGAGAGTTCCCACGAGCAGTACTTC
NA TRBJ2-1 TRBV11-2 NA CASSFHSSQFF TGTGCCAGCAGCTTCCACTCGTCGCAGTTCTTC
NA TRBJ2-3 TRBV12-3/TRBV12-4 NA CASSLGSSLADTQYF TGTGCCAGCAGTTTAGGGTCCAGTTTGGCAGATACGCAGTATTTT
few TRBJ2-7 TRBV24-1 TRBD2 CATSASGGMSYNEQYF TGTGCCACCAGTGCTAGCGGGGGCATGTCCTACAATGAGCAGTACTTC
NA TRBJ2-1 TRBV27 NA CASSLFDRNNEQSF TGTGCCAGCAGTTTATTTGACAGGAATAATGAGCAGTCCTTC
NA TRBJ2-5 TRBV7-9 TRBD2 CASSFSGGDETQYF TGTGCCAGCAGCTTTAGCGGGGGTGACGAGACCCAGTACTTC
once TRBJ1-4 TRBV15 NA CATNKVQAPNEKLFF TGTGCCACCAACAAAGTTCAGGCCCCCAATGAAAAACTGTTTTTT
NA TRBJ2-3 TRBV12-3/TRBV12-4 NA CASSPPTSLTGTQYF TGTGCCAGCAGTCCCCCGACCTCCCTCACAGGGACGCAGTATTTT
once TRBJ1-2 TRBV6-2/TRBV6-3 TRBD1 CASTDRVVDGYTF TGTGCCAGCACCGACAGGGTAGTAGATGGCTACACCTTC
few TRBJ2-7 TRBV12-3/TRBV12-4 NA CASSAREFPSYEQYF TGTGCCAGCAGTGCCAGGGAGTTCCCCTCCTACGAGCAGTACTTC
NA TRBJ2-1 TRBV12-3/TRBV12-4 NA CASSLGSHEQFF TGTGCCAGCAGTTTAGGGTCCCATGAGCAGTTCTTC
NA TRBJ1-2 TRBV6-2/TRBV6-3 TRBD1 CASSYQSAWTGAYGYTF TGTGCCAGCAGTTACCAATCGGCCTGGACAGGGGCGTATGGCTACACCTTC
NA TRBJ2-5 TRBV5-6 TRBD2 CASSLPGLVVEETQYF TGTGCCAGCAGCCTCCCAGGACTAGTAGTTGAAGAGACCCAGTACTTC
NA TRBJ2-7 TRBV7-2 NA CASSPLGLASSYNEQYF TGTGCCAGCAGCCCATTGGGACTCGCCAGCTCCTACAATGAGCAGTACTTC
NA TRBJ2-1 TRBV12-3/TRBV12-4 TRBD1 CASSLPGGPFNEQFF TGTGCCAGCAGTTTGCCAGGGGGCCCATTCAATGAGCAGTTCTTC
NA TRBJ2-5 TRBV3-1 NA CASSRQGLKTEETQYF TGTGCCAGCAGCCGCCAAGGGTTGAAAACTGAAGAGACCCAGTACTTC
NA TRBJ2-1 TRBV11-2 NA CASSLSTLYRNEQFF TGTGCCAGCAGCTTGAGTACCCTTTATCGCAATGAGCAGTTCTTC
NA TRBJ2-5 TRBV12-3/TRBV12-4 TRBD2 CASTPAGGSETQYF TGTGCCAGCACTCCAGCGGGAGGGAGCGAGACCCAGTACTTC
NA TRBJ1-5 TRBV6-6 TRBD1 CASSQGTGVTQPQHF TGTGCCAGCAGCCAAGGGACAGGGGTTACTCAGCCCCAGCATTTT
NA TRBJ2-5 TRBV20-1 NA CSARDSQLLKTQYF TGCAGTGCTAGGGATAGCCAGCTGTTGAAGACCCAGTACTTC
NA TRBJ2-1 TRBV7-9 TRBD2 CASSTLAGIYHNEQFF TGTGCCAGCAGCACCCTAGCGGGAATTTACCACAATGAGCAGTTCTTC
NA TRBJ1-2 TRBV27 NA CASSRQGTLGYTF TGTGCCAGCAGTCGCCAGGGTACTCTGGGCTACACCTTC
many TRBJ2-1 TRBV7-9 NA CASSFSNEQFF TGTGCCAGCAGTTTCAGCAATGAGCAGTTCTTC
many TRBJ2-7 TRBV3-1 NA CASSQGLSYEQYF TGTGCCAGCAGCCAAGGCCTATCCTACGAGCAGTACTTC
many TRBJ1-4 TRBV4-2 TRBD1 CASKGGQRNGNEKLFF TGTGCCAGCAAGGGGGGACAGCGGAATGGAAATGAAAAACTGTTTTTT
NA TRBJ2-5 TRBV18 TRBD1 CASSPRGTAKETQYF TGTGCCAGCTCACCTAGGGGGACAGCCAAAGAGACCCAGTACTTC